The 20 T cell receptor beta chains below come from one sample, sequenced in a study of T cell responses to AZD1222 COVID-19 vaccine. Method: immunoSEQ multiplex PCR; TCRdb's copy keeps in-frame clones and lacks some. Here the sample spans roughly 170,000 clones, 88% being singletons. Sequenced here: peripheral blood, sampled on day 0 of AZD1222 vaccination. These receptors were obtained from an adult in good health.

The chain joins TRBV19 to TRBJ2-1; TRBD2 agrees at 12 bases. This CDR3 comprises 16 residues. Germline V lookup: CDR1 LNHDA, CDR2 SQIVND (reference sequence). The junction had 5 bases not matched to a gene; V was cut back by 4 bases and J by 4 bases. Here the CDR3 DNA reads TGTGCCAGTAGTAAGACTAGCGGGGGCTCTTACAATGAGCAGTTCTTC. Translated: CASSKTSGGSYNEQFF.

V and J are TRBV7-2 and TRBJ2-7; D possibly corresponds to TRBD1 (5 bases). The CDR3 spans 14 residues. The V end was cut by 4 bases, the J end by 2 bases, with 12 bases between. Germline V gene data show CDR1 as SGHTA and CDR2 as FQGNSA. The CDR3 sequence: CASSSGTGAYEQYF. Written as DNA, the CDR3 is TGTGCCAGCAGCTCCGGAACAGGAGCCTACGAGCAGTACTTC. The whole variable domain, filled in from reference TRBV7-2 and TRBJ2-7, reads GAGVSQSPSNKVTEKGKDVELRCDPISGHTALYWYRQSLGQGLEFLIYFQGNSAPDKSGLPSDRFSAERTGGSVSTLTIQRTQQEDSAVYLCASSSGTGAYEQYFGPGTRLTVT.

The chain couples TRBV5-1 to TRBJ1-6; TRBD1 agrees at 7 bases. J was trimmed by 10 bases and V by 6 bases; bases with no gene match: 7. CDR3 length equals 13 residues. Germline loops: CDR1 SGHRS, CDR2 YFSETQ. The CDR3 region is CASKGGADSPLHF. In nucleotides, the CDR3 is TGCGCCAGCAAAGGGGGCGCGGACTCACCCCTCCACTTT.

CDR3 nucleotides: TGTGCCAGCAGCTTAGACGGAACAGTCTACGAGCAGTACTTC. It encodes CASSLDGTVYEQYF. This chain joins TRBV7-6 and TRBJ2-7; the D is unclear. Germline V lookup: CDR1 SGHVS, CDR2 FNYEAQ. This CDR3 has 14 amino acids. Trimming removed 1 base from V and 3 bases from J, with 10 bases in between.

This rearrangement joins TRBV12-3 or TRBV12-4 to TRBJ2-2; D remains unclear. The CDR3 sequence is 12 residues long. Trimming stripped 4 bases from V and 8 bases from J, with 8 bases between. The CDR3 DNA reads TGTGCCAGCAGTTCAAAGTTGGGGGAGCTGTTTTTT. Protein sequence: CASSSKLGELFF.

The chain carries TRBV6-5 and TRBJ2-7; 11 positions match TRBD1. Looked up from germline, CDR1 is MNHEY and CDR2 is SVGAGI. The CDR3 spans 13 residues. After removal of 6 bases from V and 6 bases from J, the junction contained 4 bases not matched to a gene. CDR3 in DNA: TGTGCCAGCAGAGACGGGACAGGGGGCGAGCAGTACTTC. The encoded protein is CASRDGTGGEQYF.

The chain joins TRBV5-1 to TRBJ1-2; 8 bases map to TRBD1. CDR3 length: 16 amino acids. V lost 4 bases, J lost 1 base, and 9 bases stayed unmatched. Germline loops: CDR1 SGHRS, CDR2 YFSETQ. The CDR3 coding sequence is TGCGCCAGCAGCGGACTGACAGGGGAGAGTAACTATGGCTACACCTTC. It translates to CASSGLTGESNYGYTF.

The chain links TRBV2 to TRBJ1-5, with 10 bases aligning to TRBD1. This CDR3 spans 17 amino acids. CDR1 SNHLY and CDR2 FYNNEI come from the germline V gene. The J segment lost 5 bases and the V segment lost 7 bases, leaving 14 bases of the junction unmatched. CDR3 DNA: TGTGCCAGCACCCGACAGGGGGCTTTCATCCCTGATCAGCCCCAGCATTTT. The encoded protein is CASTRQGAFIPDQPQHF. Drawing the rest from reference TRBV2 and TRBJ1-5, the complete variable domain is EPEVTQTPSHQVTQMGQEVILRCVPISNHLYFYWYRQILGQKVEFLVSFYNNEISEKSEIFDDQFSVERPDGSNFTLKIRSTKLEDSAMYFCASTRQGAFIPDQPQHFGDGTRLSIL.

For the CDR3, the DNA is TGTGCCAGCAGTGAAGATCAGTCCAAAACCTACGAGCAGTACTTC. Its translation: CASSEDQSKTYEQYF. This sequence joins TRBV25-1 and TRBJ2-7, with no clear D. Germline values: CDR1 MGHDK, CDR2 SYGVNS. V shed 2 bases and J shed 2 bases, with 13 bases lying between them. This CDR3 contains 15 residues.

J is TRBJ2-3 and V is TRBV2, with 8 bases that match TRBD1. This CDR3 is 15 amino acids long. Germline lookup yields CDR1 SNHLY and CDR2 FYNNEI. The ends lost 3 bases at V and 1 base at J; junction bases unmatched: 3. As DNA, the CDR3 is TGTGCCAGCAGTGAGCAGGGGGCACGCACAGATACGCAGTATTTT. This codes for CASSEQGARTDTQYF.

This chain connects TRBV10-1 to TRBJ2-5, with D unclear. The V end was cut by 3 bases, the J end by 5 bases, with 16 bases between. CDR3 size: 15 residues. CDR1 is WNHNN and CDR2 is SYGVQD in the germline V gene (reference sequence). The CDR3 region is CASSDLLGGGETQYF. As DNA, the CDR3 is TGCGCCAGCAGTGACCTGTTAGGCGGTGGGGAGACCCAGTACTTC.

The rearrangement uses TRBV10-2 and TRBJ2-7, with 8 bases aligning to TRBD1. V lost 8 bases and J lost 11; bases outside the gene matches: 11. This CDR3 has 12 residues. Germline CDR1 and CDR2: WSHSY and SAAADI. The CDR3 protein is CASHSGQGEKYF. DNA of the CDR3: TGCGCCAGCCATTCAGGACAGGGCGAAAAGTACTTC.

The chain joins TRBV19 to TRBJ1-1; D is uncertain. This CDR3 has 16 amino acids. Germline loops: CDR1 LNHDA, CDR2 SQIVND (reference sequence). Trimming took off 3 bases at V and 0 bases at J, with 14 bases between the two ends. CDR3 sequence (DNA): TGTGCCAGTAGTATTTTTACACCCGCGATGAACACTGAAGCTTTCTTT. Protein sequence: CASSIFTPAMNTEAFF.

The chain uses TRBV11-2 and TRBJ2-3, with D unresolved. The germline CDR1 and CDR2 sequences are SGHAT and FQNNGV. This CDR3 has 14 amino acids. V lost 2 bases to trimming and J lost 4 bases, with 10 bases between them. This CDR3 reads CASSLRSASDTQYF. The DNA of the CDR3 is TGTGCCAGCAGCTTACGGTCTGCGTCAGATACGCAGTATTTT.

The chain links TRBV24-1 to TRBJ2-1, with a weak D call TRBD2 (6 bases). The CDR3 runs to 16 residues. V shed 4 bases and J shed 7 bases, with 19 bases lying between them. Germline loops: CDR1 KGHDR, CDR2 SFDVKD. DNA of the CDR3: TGTGCCACCAGTGAGGGAGGACTGGGCTTGAGGAATGAGCAGTTCTTC. Translating it yields CATSEGGLGLRNEQFF.

This chain links TRBV11-2 with TRBJ2-7; 9 positions agree with TRBD2. Germline V gives CDR1 SGHAT, CDR2 FQNNGV. This CDR3 has 14 amino acids. Trimming took 8 bases from V and 4 from J; bases not matched to a gene: 9. CDR3 amino acids: CASRGGEFRYEQYF. CDR3 DNA sequence: TGTGCCAGCCGCGGGGGGGAATTTAGATACGAGCAGTACTTC.

V is TRBV2 and J is TRBJ2-1; no clear D. Germline-derived CDR1 and CDR2 are SNHLY and FYNNEI. The ends were cut back, 8 bases at V and 12 bases at J, with 14 bases in the middle. The CDR3 is made up of 11 amino acids. The CDR3 loop is CASLRALLQFF. The CDR3 region has the DNA TGTGCCAGCCTTAGGGCTCTATTGCAGTTCTTC.

The J gene is TRBJ1-3, the V gene TRBV10-2; a weak D match, TRBD1 (6 bases). The CDR3 spans 15 residues. V was trimmed by 6 bases and J by 0 bases, leaving 12 bases between them. Per the germline V gene, CDR1 is WSHSY and CDR2 is SAAADI. CDR3 sequence: CASRSGAVSGNTIYF. In DNA form, the CDR3 reads TGCGCCAGCAGATCAGGGGCCGTCTCTGGAAACACCATATATTTT.

This sequence joins TRBV9 and TRBJ2-3; D possibly uses TRBD1 or TRBD2 (5 bases each). From germline, CDR1 is SGDLS and CDR2 YYNGEE. V was trimmed by 4 bases and J by 4 bases, leaving 19 bases between them. The CDR3 runs 16 residues. CDR3 DNA sequence: TGTGCCAGCAGCACAGACCCGCAGGGACGGGCAGATACGCAGTATTTT. Protein product: CASSTDPQGRADTQYF.

The chain is built from TRBV28 and TRBJ1-3; tentatively, D is TRBD1 (6 bases). V dropped 4 bases and J dropped 4 bases, with 11 bases sitting between them. This CDR3 has 14 amino acids. Germline CDR1 reads MDHEN; CDR2 reads SYDVKM. This chain's CDR3 is CASSSTDRGNTIYF. The CDR3 nucleotides are TGTGCCAGCAGTTCCACGGACAGAGGAAACACCATATATTTT. The complete variable domain, with remaining parts taken from reference TRBV28 and TRBJ1-3, reads DVKVTQSSRYLVKRTGEKVFLECVQDMDHENMFWYRQDPGLGLRLIYFSYDVKMKEKGDIPEGYSVSREKKERFSLILESASTNQTSMYLCASSSTDRGNTIYFGEGSWLTVV.